The clone carrying this T cell receptor beta chain was picked up many times. The data were obtained in a study of naive and memory T cell subsets. Ligated cDNA underwent four rounds of PCR with nested alpha and beta constant region primers and SP2. TCRdb independently ran MiXCR on the 5' RACE reads; one entry per CDR3 protein. The repertoire holds about 48,000 distinct CDR3 sequences, 4.7% seen once, with approximately 0.84% in the top ten. An oligonucleotide containing a UMI was ligated to the 3' end of TCR cDNA. RNA was extracted from around 2.5 ml of whole blood of healthy adults. Unsorted total RNA, roughly 1 to 1,100 ng, was DNase treated before reverse transcription. Germline assignment: CDR1 MNHEY and CDR2 SMNVEV (reference sequence). This CDR3 has 16 residues. The J segment lost 5 bases and the V segment lost 1 base, leaving 6 bases of the junction unmatched.

V and J are TRBV27 and TRBJ2-2; 8 bases line up with TRBD2. The source is a female donor in good health. CDR3 nucleotide sequence: TGTGCCAGCAGTTTATTGGGCGGGAGGAAGACCGGGGAGCTGTTTTTT. Translation: CASSLLGGRKTGELFF.